The 6 T cell receptor beta chains in this list originate from one sample, sequenced in a study of cytomegalovirus exposure and HLA in healthy donors. 13 Jbeta primers and 60 Vbeta primers were used for the PCR. Profiled with immunoSEQ multiplex PCR; TCRdb holds only in-frame clones, not every one. There are 150,000 to 200,000 clones in the sample, with around 0.8% held by the top ten. Sequenced sample: PBMCs. The receptors were sampled from a woman aged 18-35 years in good health and CMV-seropositive.

As for this clone: In the same sample, other DNA sequences code for this CDR3. The rearrangement links TRBV5-1 to TRBJ1-1; TRBD1 aligns across 8 bases. CDR1 SGHRS and CDR2 YFSETQ come from the germline V gene. This CDR3 spans 14 amino acids. J was trimmed by 5 bases and V by 0 bases; bases with no gene match: 3. The CDR3 DNA follows: TGCGCCAGCAGCTTGGTACAGGGGGATACTGAAGCTTTCTTT. Translation gives CASSLVQGDTEAFF.

The chain employs TRBV5-5 and TRBJ1-2, with 7 nucleotides matching TRBD1. This CDR3 is built from 16 residues. Germline V gene data show CDR1 as SGHKS and CDR2 as YYEKEE (reference sequence). The ends lost 0 bases at V and 4 bases at J; junction bases unmatched: 9. The CDR3 protein is CASSLALQGWAYGYTF. CDR3 coding DNA: TGTGCCAGCAGCTTGGCCCTACAGGGGTGGGCCTATGGCTACACCTTC.

The chain uses TRBV10-3 and TRBJ2-5; 10 nucleotides align to TRBD2. The CDR3 has 17 residues. Germline-derived CDR1 and CDR2 are ENHRY and SYGVKD. Germline trimming cut 0 bases from V and 6 bases from J; bases unmatched to any gene: 10. This chain's CDR3 is CAISESRNSGGTKTQYF. DNA of the CDR3: TGTGCCATCAGTGAGTCACGGAATAGCGGGGGGACAAAGACCCAGTACTTC.

The chain couples TRBV19 to TRBJ2-3; 8 bases fit TRBD2. Looked up from germline, CDR1 is LNHDA and CDR2 is SQIVND (reference sequence). The V segment lost 3 bases and the J segment 6 bases; nucleotides outside the gene matches: 8. The CDR3 is 15 amino acids. CDR3 residues: CASSMASGRRDTQYF. The CDR3 DNA follows: TGTGCCAGTAGTATGGCGAGCGGGAGACGGGATACGCAGTATTTT.

V gene TRBV19 combines with J gene TRBJ1-4; D is ambiguous. The CDR3 is made up of 14 amino acids. Germline V gene lookup returns CDR1 LNHDA and CDR2 SQIVND (reference sequence). V gave up 2 bases and J gave up 7 bases, with 11 bases separating them. The CDR3 bases are TGTGCCAGTAGTATACTCGGGGTGGGTGAAAAACTGTTTTTT. This sequence encodes CASSILGVGEKLFF.

The chain combines TRBV7-9 with TRBJ1-1; TRBD1 agrees at 8 bases. Germline V gene lookup returns CDR1 SEHNR and CDR2 FQNEAQ (reference sequence). The CDR3 has 13 residues. V dropped 3 bases and J dropped 7; count of bases not matched to a gene: 4. Here the CDR3 DNA reads TGTGCCAGCAGCTTGACGGGGACAGGTGAAGCTTTCTTT. Its translation is CASSLTGTGEAFF.